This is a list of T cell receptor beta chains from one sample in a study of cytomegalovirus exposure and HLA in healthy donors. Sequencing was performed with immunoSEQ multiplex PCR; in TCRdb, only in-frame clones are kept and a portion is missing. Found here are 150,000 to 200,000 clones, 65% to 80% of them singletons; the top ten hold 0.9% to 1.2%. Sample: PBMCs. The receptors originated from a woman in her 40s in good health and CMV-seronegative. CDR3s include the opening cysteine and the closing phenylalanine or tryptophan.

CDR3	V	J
CASGPEGTTNEKLFF	TRBV10-3	TRBJ1-4
CASSPKTSGSSEQFF	TRBV7-2	TRBJ2-1
CASSLFGQGDEKLFF	TRBV5-1	TRBJ1-4
CATLQGIYGYTF	TRBV19	TRBJ1-2
CASSGLGFNGDEQYF	TRBV9	TRBJ2-7
CSVPLQGINEQFF	TRBV29-1	TRBJ2-1
CAWRSEGWRGNTEAFF	TRBV30	TRBJ1-1
CASSKRDKPYEQYF	TRBV21-1	TRBJ2-7
CASSQDRLNNSPLHF	TRBV4-3	TRBJ1-6
CASSSGTTNTGELFF	TRBV11-3	TRBJ2-2
CATGPGGQGYGYTF	TRBV6-6	TRBJ1-2
CASSSRDSSYEQYF	TRBV6-6	TRBJ2-7
CASSFQQQGFYGYTF	TRBV27	TRBJ1-2